This is a list of T cell receptor beta chains from one sample in a study of cytomegalovirus exposure and HLA in healthy donors. Clones were sequenced by immunoSEQ multiplex PCR, and TCRdb holds only the in-frame ones, with some missing. The table has some 200,000 clones, around 77% seen once. Sequenced input: PBMCs. These receptors were obtained from a woman between 25 and 40 years old in good health and CMV-seronegative. CDR3s include the opening cysteine and the closing phenylalanine or tryptophan. The D gene is left open where the match is weak. Only part of the rows carry a size: once, few, many, or a class if the clone is expanded.

TRBJ2-7 | TRBV7-9 | NA | NA | CASSLGDFVQYF | TGTGCCAGCAGCTTGGGGGACTTCGTGCAGTACTTC
TRBJ1-5 | TRBV19 | TRBD1 | NA | CASSIGQGINQPQHF | TGTGCCAGTAGTATTGGACAGGGAATAAATCAGCCCCAGCATTTT
TRBJ2-1 | TRBV28 | NA | NA | CASSLVGVNYNEQFF | TGTGCCAGCAGTTTAGTGGGAGTAAACTACAATGAGCAGTTCTTC
TRBJ1-2 | TRBV7-2 | NA | NA | CASSPRGAYGYTF | TGTGCCAGCAGCCCCCGGGGGGCCTATGGCTACACCTTC
TRBJ1-5 | TRBV7-2 | NA | NA | CASSQNLKNQPQHF | TGTGCCAGCAGCCAGAACCTTAAGAATCAGCCCCAGCATTTT
TRBJ2-7 | TRBV7-2 | NA | NA | CASSNRVYDSYEQYF | TGTGCCAGCAGCAACAGGGTATACGACTCCTACGAGCAGTACTTC
TRBJ2-7 | TRBV19 | NA | NA | CASSIGPPRQINFYEQYF | TGTGCCAGTAGTATAGGCCCACCTCGACAGATTAACTTCTACGAGCAGTACTTC
TRBJ2-1 | TRBV9 | NA | NA | CASSTLESYNEQFF | TGTGCCAGCAGCACACTAGAGAGCTACAATGAGCAGTTCTTC
TRBJ2-5 | TRBV27 | TRBD1 | few | CASSLLQGRETQYF | TGTGCCAGCAGTTTGTTACAGGGGAGAGAGACCCAGTACTTC
TRBJ2-1 | TRBV6-1 | TRBD1 | few | CASRGTGFNEQFF | TGTGCCAGCAGAGGGACAGGGTTTAATGAGCAGTTCTTC